This TCR beta chain derives from a study of shared clonotypes between healthy human individuals (dated by TCRdb to the early 2020s). With regard to the full study: A couple of women and a few men aged 18 to 49 years were included in the cohort. For each donor, CD4 naive and CD4 memory were each run on three plates, CD8 naive on two plates, and CD8 memory on one plate. To estimate repertoire size and how much clonotypes are shared between individuals, the study performed deep sequencing of blood TCR repertoires from five healthy adults. Libraries were prepared and TCR repertoires were sequenced by different laboratories using diverse techniques, in order to increase sequencing depth and limit assay-specific biases. Leukapheresis yielded between about 0.9 and 9 billion PBMCs per donor. Study-wide findings and limitations: When a few donors were compared, the shared fraction of clonotypes was about 5.4% for naive CD4, less than 4% for naive CD8, more than 2% for memory CD4, and 0.35% to 0.4% for memory CD8. Incomplete sequencing was indicated by rarefaction of sorted-subset datasets, despite the large sequencing depth. Based on pairwise subsampling, the degree of clonotype sharing among donors was expected to be affected by sequencing depth. Sampling was restricted to blood, and TCR repertoires in tissue are likely to differ from TCR repertoires in blood. Higher generation probabilities were observed for clonotypes shared by all four sorted-subset donors than for non-shared clonotypes. The small number of donors limited the genetic and exposure-history diversity represented. Naive subsets generally had larger estimated clonotype richness than memory subsets.

The CDR3, from cysteine to phenylalanine, totals 14 residues. Of all the DNA, just the CDR3 is kept, 42 bases in frame from base 1. CDR1 and CDR2 are drawn from the germline V gene: SGDLS, YYNGEE. V loses 3 bases of germline sequence and J loses 9 bases, and the interval between the two ends is 16 bases. Using the deep immunoSEQ assay, multiplex PCR amplified TCR CDR3 regions from genomic DNA. Extracted genomic DNA from each cell subset was distributed evenly across all wells of several immunoSEQ 96-well plates, and each plate was treated as a replicate. For sorted subsets, around 200 ng genomic DNA, equal to tens of thousands of T cell genomes, was loaded into each replicate PCR. Purified libraries were quantified with a Qubit 3.0 fluorometer, sized on a Bioanalyzer 2100, and re-quantified with the KAPA Library Quantification kit. A separate single-read 150-cycle Illumina NextSeq 550 flow cell was used to sequence each immunoSEQ 96-well plate. The source study handled its data this way. Because only junctional sequences without quality scores were contained in the immunoSEQ output, filtering matching that applied to full-length reads could not be performed. To assign V/J genes and CDR3, sequences were annotated against IMGT germline references using PyIR, a Python wrapper for IgBLAST v1.9. Any read was removed if the V/J assignment was weak (E-value above 1e-6), the CDR3 was missing, or the read contained stop codons, out-of-frame junctions, or ambiguous translated residues. V3J clonotypes were defined as sequences sharing an identical inferred V gene, J gene, and CDR3 amino acid sequence. To compute the percentage overlap between repertoires, the number of shared unique clonotypes was divided by the size of the smaller repertoire. Repertoire richness was assessed with RTK rarefaction, the Chao1 estimator, and Recon v2.1 estimates of unobserved clonotypes. OLGA was used to compute generation probabilities for all TCRbeta clonotypes that the gDNA method yielded from a handful of donors. Here the immuneACCESS table is served through TCRdb, limited to in-frame sequences with V and J called. Missing clones are a known gap in these copies; in checked studies unresolved V genes cover under half, and the rest lacks a known reason. Clonal size and the V and J genes are those of that table, whereas D and trimming came from the DNA. The sample table shows roughly 1,800,000 clones, and about 95% are seen once. Around 1.2% of the sample comes from the top ten.

In the case of this clone: Which antigen it targets is not known. Base-call qualities are not available, and no considerably larger clone is one nucleotide away.

CD8 naive samples consisted of CD45RO-negative cells that were positively selected for CCR7, yielding a CD45RA+CCR7+ population without TemRA cells. The donors were healthy, HIV-negative adults who had no recently reported acute infections or vaccinations. Every donor was a Caucasian adult living in Nashville, Tennessee, USA. Blood was obtained by leukapheresis, after which PBMCs were separated by Ficoll-Histopaque density gradient centrifugation and cryopreserved in liquid nitrogen vapor phase. Analytical flow cytometry was used to check the purity and quantity of each magnetically sorted T cell population. Genomic DNA was isolated from each sorted fraction and quantified by UV absorbance on a Nanodrop 2000c.

The sample comprised naive CD8+ T cells sorted from blood. According to the study, the label for this sample's cell subset or site signals: CD45RA+CCR7+. The receptor was isolated from a man between 18 and 35 years old in good health. The chain is encoded by TRBV9 joined to TRBJ1-3, with TRBD1 perhaps the D gene, on 5 matching bases. The sequence in DNA is TGTGCCAGCAGCGCCTGGGGGATGGGCGGCACCATATATTTT. It translates to CASSAWGMGGTIYF.